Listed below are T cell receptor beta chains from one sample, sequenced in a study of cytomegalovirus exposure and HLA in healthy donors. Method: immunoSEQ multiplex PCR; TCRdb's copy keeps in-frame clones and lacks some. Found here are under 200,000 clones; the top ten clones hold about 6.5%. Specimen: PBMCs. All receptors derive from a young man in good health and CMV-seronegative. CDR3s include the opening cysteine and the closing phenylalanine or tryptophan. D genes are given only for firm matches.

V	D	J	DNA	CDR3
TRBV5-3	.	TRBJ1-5	TGTGCCAGAAGCTTGGAGGGAGGTCAAGTCGGCAATCAGCCCCAGCATTTT	CARSLEGGQVGNQPQHF
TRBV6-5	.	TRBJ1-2	TGTGCCAGCAGTTATCCAGGGTCCGTCTATGGCTACACCTTC	CASSYPGSVYGYTF
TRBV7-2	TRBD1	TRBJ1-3	TGTGCCAGCAGCCCTACAGGGGTTATGAACACCATATATTTT	CASSPTGVMNTIYF
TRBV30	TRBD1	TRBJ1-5	TGTGCCTGGAGCGGGGACAGAGTCAATCAGCCCCAGCATTTT	CAWSGDRVNQPQHF
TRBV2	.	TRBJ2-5	TGTGCCAGCAGGACCGACATCGGATCCCAAGAGACCCAGTACTTC	CASRTDIGSQETQYF
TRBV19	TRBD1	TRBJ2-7	TGTGCCAGTAGTACGCCGGGACAGAGCTACGAGCAGTACTTC	CASSTPGQSYEQYF
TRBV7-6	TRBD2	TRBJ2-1	TGTGCCAGCAGCTTAGCTAGCGGGAGGGCCGGGAATGAGCAGTTCTTC	CASSLASGRAGNEQFF
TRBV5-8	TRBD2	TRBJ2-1	TGTGCCAGCAGCTTGCTAGCGGGTTTTGATGAGCAGTTCTTC	CASSLLAGFDEQFF
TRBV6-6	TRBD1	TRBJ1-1	TGTGCCAACGACAGGGGCATGAACACTGAAGCTTTCTTT	CANDRGMNTEAFF
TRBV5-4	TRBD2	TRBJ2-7	TGTGCCAGCAGCTTGTCGGGGACTAGCGAGTACGAGCAGTACTTC	CASSLSGTSEYEQYF
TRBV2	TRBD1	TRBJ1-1	TGTGCCACCAGGACAGGGTTGAACACTGAAGCTTTCTTT	CATRTGLNTEAFF
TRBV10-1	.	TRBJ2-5	TGCGCCAGCAGTGATGAGGAGCGAGAGACCCAGTACTTC	CASSDEERETQYF
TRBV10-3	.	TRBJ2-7	TGTGCCATCAGTGGGGCGGACAGACCCATCTCCTACGAGCAGTACTTC	CAISGADRPISYEQYF
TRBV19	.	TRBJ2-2	TGTGCCAGTAAGAGAATGGCGAACACCGGGGAGCTGTTTTTT	CASKRMANTGELFF
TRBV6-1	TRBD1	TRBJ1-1	TGTGCCAGCAGCTCACTCGGACAGGGGGCTGCCTCTTTCTTT	CASSSLGQGAASFF
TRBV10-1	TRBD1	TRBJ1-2	TGCGCCAGCAGTCCGACAGGGAACGAAAACTATGGCTACACCTTC	CASSPTGNENYGYTF
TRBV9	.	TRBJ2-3	TGTGCCAGCACCGGCCCGGGACTTATCACAGATACGCAGTATTTT	CASTGPGLITDTQYF
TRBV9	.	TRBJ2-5	TGTGCCAGCAGCGTAGGCGGCTTCCTCCAAGAGACCCAGTACTTC	CASSVGGFLQETQYF
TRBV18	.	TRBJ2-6	TGTGCCAGCTCACCAAGGGTTAGGGGATCCGGGGCCAACGTCCTGACTTTC	CASSPRVRGSGANVLTF
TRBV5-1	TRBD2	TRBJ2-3	TGCGCCAGCAGCTTGGGATCCCGGGGCGGGAGGGCTTGGACAGATACGCAGTATTTT	CASSLGSRGGRAWTDTQYF
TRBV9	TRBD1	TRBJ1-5	TGTGCCAGCAGCCCGACAGGGGGCAATCAGCCCCAGCATTTT	CASSPTGGNQPQHF
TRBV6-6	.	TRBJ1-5	TGTGCCAGCACCTCTCTCGAAAGACTTAGCAATCAGCCCCAGCATTTT	CASTSLERLSNQPQHF
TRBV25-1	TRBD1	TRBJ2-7	TGTGCCAGCAGACTCGGACAGGGCACCTACGAGCAGTACTTC	CASRLGQGTYEQYF
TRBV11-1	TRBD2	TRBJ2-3	TGTGCCAGCAGCTTAGCCCCAGCGGGAGGCACAGATACGCAGTATTTT	CASSLAPAGGTDTQYF
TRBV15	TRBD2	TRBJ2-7	TGTGCCACCAGCTCACGACTAGCGGGAGAGTCCTACGAGCAGTACTTC	CATSSRLAGESYEQYF
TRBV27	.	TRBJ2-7	TGTGCCAGCAGAACAGGGTCTACCGGGACTATTTACGAGCAGTACTTC	CASRTGSTGTIYEQYF
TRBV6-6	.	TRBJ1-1	TGTGCCAGCAGTCCACTCGGGGGATGGTACACTGAAGCTTTCTTT	CASSPLGGWYTEAFF
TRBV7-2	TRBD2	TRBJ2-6	TGTGCCAGCAGCTTACGCAGAGGGACTAGCCAAAATGTCGTCCTGACTTTC	CASSLRRGTSQNVVLTF
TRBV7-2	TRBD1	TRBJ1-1	TGTGCCAGCAGCTTACAGGGGGGAGCGAACACTGAAGCTTTCTTT	CASSLQGGANTEAFF
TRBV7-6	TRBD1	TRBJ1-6	TGTGCCAGCAGCTTAGGACAGGGGAGTATACCCCTCCACTTT	CASSLGQGSIPLHF
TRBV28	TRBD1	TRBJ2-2	TGTGCCAGGGCAGGGGGCGGAAACACCGGGGAGCTGTTTTTT	CARAGGGNTGELFF
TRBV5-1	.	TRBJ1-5	TGCGCCAGCAGCTTTGTAGGGGATCAGCCCCAGCATTTT	CASSFVGDQPQHF
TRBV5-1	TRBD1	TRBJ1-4	TGCGCCAGCAGCTTCGACAGGGGGAATGAAAAACTGTTTTTT	CASSFDRGNEKLFF
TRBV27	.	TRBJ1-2	TGTGCCAGCAGTTTATTGAGAGGGCGCGGGTATGGCTACACCTTC	CASSLLRGRGYGYTF
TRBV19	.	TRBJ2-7	TGTGCCAGTAGTTCACTCCGGACAGACTCCTACGAGCAGTACTTC	CASSSLRTDSYEQYF
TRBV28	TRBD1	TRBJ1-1	TGTGCCAGCAATGCTGGGACAGGGTGGGACACTGAAGCTTTCTTT	CASNAGTGWDTEAFF
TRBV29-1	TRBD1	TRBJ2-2	TGCAGCGTGGGACAGGGGGGCGGGGAGCTGTTTTTT	CSVGQGGGELFF
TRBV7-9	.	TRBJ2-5	TGTGCCAGCAGCTTCATTTCCGGAGTCCGCAAGGAGACCCAGTACTTC	CASSFISGVRKETQYF
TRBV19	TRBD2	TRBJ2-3	TGTGCCAGTCCCCCGGCGGGAGGAAGGGCAGATACGCAGTATTTT	CASPPAGGRADTQYF
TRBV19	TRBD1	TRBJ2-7	TGTGCCAGTAGTCCCGGGACAGGGGTTTGGGAGCAGTACTTC	CASSPGTGVWEQYF
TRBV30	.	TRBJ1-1	TGTGCCTGGAGTGTGGGGCCGGGGGGTAGCACTGAAGCTTTCTTT	CAWSVGPGGSTEAFF
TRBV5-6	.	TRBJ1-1	TGTGCCAGCAGCTTGACGGACAGATTGAACACTGAAGCTTTCTTT	CASSLTDRLNTEAFF
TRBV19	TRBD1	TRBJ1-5	TGTGCCAGTAATTCGGGACAGGGGGCTTTTGGCAATCAGCCCCAGCATTTT	CASNSGQGAFGNQPQHF
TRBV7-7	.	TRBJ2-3	TGTGCCAGCAGCCGAACAAACAGGAATACAGATACGCAGTATTTT	CASSRTNRNTDTQYF
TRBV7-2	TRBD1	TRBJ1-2	TGTGCCAGCAGCCCGACAGGGGGCGCGGGTGGCTACACCTTC	CASSPTGGAGGYTF
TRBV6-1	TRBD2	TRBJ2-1	TGTGCCAGCAGTGAAGGGGTAGCGGGGGTCTATGAGCAGTTCTTC	CASSEGVAGVYEQFF
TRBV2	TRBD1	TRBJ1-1	TGTGCAGCAAGCGTTAGACCGGGACAGGGCACTGAAGCTTTCTTT	CAASVRPGQGTEAFF
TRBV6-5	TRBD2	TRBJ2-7	TGTGCCAGCAGTCGGGACTACCTATCCTCCTACGAGCAGTACTTC	CASSRDYLSSYEQYF
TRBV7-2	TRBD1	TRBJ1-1	TGTGCCAGCACCCTCCGTCCTGCAGGGGGGTACACTGAAGCTTTCTTT	CASTLRPAGGYTEAFF
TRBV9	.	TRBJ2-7	TGTGCCAGCAGCTCAACGCGTCTGAATCTCTGCTACGAGCAGTACTTC	CASSSTRLNLCYEQYF